This T cell receptor delta chain was captured in a study of gamma-delta T cells after stem cell transplantation. Germline lookup yields CDR1 GEAIGNYY and CDR2 EKD. There are 14 residues in the CDR3. Unmatched junction bases numbered 15, after V lost 3 bases and J lost 14 bases. TCRdb made new clone calls on the RT-PCR reads using CATT. The table lists a few thousand delta-chain clones, more than 1.5% of them singletons, with 30% to 45% in the top ten. The chain uses TRDV2 and TRDJ1; TRDD3 matches at 9 bases. Sequencing input: gamma-delta T cells. The TCR was taken from a human donor. It is not recorded whose cells these are; they may come from a transplant donor. The CDR3 bases are TGTGCCTGTGACTTTATGGGGGATAGAGGTAAAATAATCTTT. Its translation: CACDFMGDRGKIIF.